The 32 T cell receptor beta chains below all came from one sample that was sequenced in a study of T cell responses to AZD1222 COVID-19 vaccine. Sequencing was performed with immunoSEQ multiplex PCR; in TCRdb, only in-frame clones are kept and a portion is missing. The sample includes 250,000 to 300,000 clones, 90% to 95% of them seen just once. The starting material was peripheral blood, obtained 28 days after the second AZD1222 dose. The receptors originated from an adult who received the AZD1222 COVID-19 vaccine.

V usage is TRBV3-1 (or the pseudogene TRBV3-2) and J usage is TRBJ2-7; D gene unclear. Deletions cut 4 bases from V and 0 bases from J, with 13 bases between. Germline CDR1 reads LGHDT; CDR2 reads YNNKEL (reference sequence). This CDR3 is 15 amino acids long. CDR3 amino acids: CASSPVSASSYEQYF. The CDR3 coding sequence is TGTGCCAGCAGCCCCGTTTCGGCCAGCTCCTACGAGCAGTACTTC.

This chain connects TRBV6-4 to TRBJ1-4, with unresolved D. Germline CDR1 is MRHNA and CDR2 is SNTAGT. CDR3 length: 16 amino acids. The V end was cut by 0 bases, the J end by 2 bases, with 10 bases between. CDR3 amino acids: CASSDSIQATNEKLFF. The CDR3 DNA reads as TGTGCCAGCAGTGACTCGATTCAGGCTACTAATGAAAAACTGTTTTTT.

The genes are TRBV10-2 and TRBJ2-3; 8 positions match TRBD1. The CDR3 has 17 residues. Per germline, CDR1 WSHSY and CDR2 SAAADI. The V and J ends lost 6 bases and 6 bases, in that order; junction bases with no gene match: 17. The CDR3, as DNA: TGCGCCAGCAGCAGGGATGGACAGGGCGGATACTGGGATACGCAGTATTTT. Translated, it gives CASSRDGQGGYWDTQYF.

This chain links TRBV2 with TRBJ2-3; the D is unclear. This CDR3 is 13 amino acids long. CDR1 SNHLY and CDR2 FYNNEI come from the germline V gene. V was shortened by 2 bases and J by 4 bases, with 7 bases between the two germline ends. The CDR3 reads CASSEFSSDTQYF. CDR3 DNA: TGTGCCAGCAGTGAATTCTCTTCAGATACGCAGTATTTT.

The J gene is TRBJ1-1, the V gene TRBV3-1 (or the pseudogene TRBV3-2); the D is unclear. V lost 0 bases, J lost 7 bases, and 15 bases lay in between. Germline CDR1 reads LGHDT; CDR2 reads YNNKEL (reference sequence). The CDR3 spans 15 residues. Written as DNA, the CDR3 is TGTGCCAGCAGCCAAGATCGGAACTTCGTGGGTGAAGCTTTCTTT. Translating it yields CASSQDRNFVGEAFF.

This clone was seen a few times. J is TRBJ1-1 and V is TRBV7-8, with D uncertain. Between the trimmed V and J ends, which lost 5 bases and 5 bases, there was a span of 15 bases. The CDR3 length is 14 residues. From germline, CDR1 is SGHVS and CDR2 FQNEAQ. The CDR3 bases are TGTGCCAGCAGCCCGGGGAGGAGGTATACTGAAGCTTTCTTT. This codes for CASSPGRRYTEAFF.

The chain employs TRBV3-1 (or the pseudogene TRBV3-2) and TRBJ1-2, with no clear D. The V end was cut by 0 bases, the J end by 5 bases, with 4 bases between. The V gene's germline CDR1 is LGHDT and CDR2 YNNKEL (reference sequence). This CDR3 is built from 12 residues. Written as DNA, the CDR3 is TGTGCCAGCAGCCAAGAAGCGTATGGCTACACCTTC. The encoded protein is CASSQEAYGYTF.

This chain connects TRBV5-1 to TRBJ1-1; a possible D gene is TRBD1 (6 bases). The CDR3 sequence is 16 residues long. The germline gives CDR1 SGHRS, CDR2 YFSETQ. The V and J ends lost 4 bases and 3 bases respectively, with 19 bases between them. DNA for the CDR3: TGCGCCAGCAGCGCTTTCGACAGGAAAGGGGACACTGAAGCTTTCTTT. This gives the protein CASSAFDRKGDTEAFF.

This chain uses TRBV27 with TRBJ1-4, with D hard to call. Trimming cost V 3 bases and J 0 bases, with 8 bases left between them. CDR1 MNHEY and CDR2 SMNVEV come from the germline V gene (reference sequence). This CDR3 has 15 amino acids. The CDR3 region has the DNA TGTGCCAGCAGTTTCTCAAATACAACTAATGAAAAACTGTTTTTT. Its protein product is CASSFSNTTNEKLFF.

V is TRBV7-9 and J is TRBJ1-4, with TRBD1 identical over 7 bases. Trimming at V came to 3 bases and at J to 2 bases, leaving 3 bases not matched to a gene. The CDR3 extends over 15 amino acids. Per germline, CDR1 SEHNR and CDR2 FQNEAQ (reference sequence). CDR3 amino acids: CASSFDRVTNEKLFF. The CDR3 region has the DNA TGTGCCAGCAGCTTTGACAGGGTGACTAATGAAAAACTGTTTTTT. The full variable domain, in which reference TRBV7-9 and TRBJ1-4 provide the parts outside the CDR3, is DTGVSQNPRHKITKRGQNVTFRCDPISEHNRLYWYRQTLGQGPEFLTYFQNEAQLEKSRLLSDRFSAERPKGSFSTLEIQRTEQGDSAMYLCASSFDRVTNEKLFFGSGTQLSVL.

The chain links TRBV24-1 to TRBJ2-7; D remains ambiguous. Deletions cut 5 bases from V and 3 bases from J, with 10 bases between. There are 13 residues in the CDR3. The germline V gene has CDR1 KGHDR and CDR2 SFDVKD. The DNA of the CDR3 is TGTGCCACCAGTGTCCCCGGTGACTACGAGCAGTACTTC. Protein product: CATSVPGDYEQYF.

The genes are TRBV5-1 and TRBJ2-1; tentative D call: TRBD1 (5 bases). Germline assignment: CDR1 SGHRS and CDR2 YFSETQ. With 0 bases removed from V and 3 bases from J, the gap between germline ends came to 10 bases. This CDR3 has 15 residues. The CDR3 spells CASSLEGPRYNEQFF. CDR3 nucleotide sequence: TGCGCCAGCAGCTTGGAGGGGCCCCGCTACAATGAGCAGTTCTTC.

This rearrangement joins TRBV2 to TRBJ2-5; a weak D match, TRBD1 (5 bases). CDR1 SNHLY and CDR2 FYNNEI come from the germline V gene. V gave up 6 bases and J gave up 0 bases, with 5 bases separating them. The CDR3 totals 12 residues. This CDR3 is CASRTDQETQYF. Written as DNA, the CDR3 is TGTGCCAGCAGGACAGACCAAGAGACCCAGTACTTC.

This clone was found once. The J gene is TRBJ1-6, the V gene TRBV2; D is undetermined. The CDR3 contains 13 residues. Trimming shortened V by 8 bases and J by 10 bases, and 15 bases separated the two germline ends. Germline CDR1 is SNHLY and CDR2 is FYNNEI. The CDR3 loop reads CASFGRMESPLHF. DNA of the CDR3: TGTGCCAGCTTCGGCAGGATGGAGTCACCCCTCCACTTT.

This chain links TRBV28 with TRBJ1-4, with D possibly TRBD1 on 5 matching bases. Germline V gene lookup returns CDR1 MDHEN and CDR2 SYDVKM. This CDR3 comprises 12 residues. V was pared by 11 bases and J by 7 bases, with 14 bases between. The CDR3 DNA sequence: TGTGCCGGTCGGGGGTCGGGTGAAAAACTGTTTTTT. It translates to CAGRGSGEKLFF.

The genes are TRBV14 and TRBJ1-5; possibly TRBD1 for D (6 bases). Between the trimmed V and J ends, which lost 1 base and 2 bases, there was a span of 21 bases. The CDR3 runs to 19 residues. Germline V gives CDR1 SGHDN, CDR2 FVKESK. The CDR3 nucleotides read TGTGCCAGCAGCCAAGTCCCGCCCACGCTACAGGGCGGCAATCAGCCCCAGCATTTT. It codes for CASSQVPPTLQGGNQPQHF.

The chain uses TRBV4-3 and TRBJ2-2; no reliable D call. Germline CDR1 LGHNA, CDR2 YSLEER. Trimming cost V 0 bases and J 6 bases, with 5 bases left between them. The CDR3 consists of 13 residues. CDR3 sequence reads: CASSQDKAGELFF. The CDR3 nucleotides read TGCGCCAGCAGCCAAGATAAGGCCGGGGAGCTGTTTTTT.

V is TRBV9 and J is TRBJ1-2; weak D call: TRBD1 (6 bases). With 1 base removed from V and 6 bases from J, the gap between germline ends came to 7 bases. There are 12 residues in the CDR3. Germline CDR1 SGDLS, CDR2 YYNGEE. The DNA of the CDR3 is TGTGCCAGCAGCGTACAGGGGAATGGCTACACCTTC. It specifies CASSVQGNGYTF.

The chain employs TRBV7-6 and TRBJ1-6; 12 bases are a match to TRBD1. CDR1 and CDR2 from the germline V gene are SGHVS and FNYEAQ. This CDR3 comprises 18 residues. The V segment lost 3 bases and the J segment 6 bases; nucleotides outside the gene matches: 9. In nucleotides, the CDR3 is TGTGCCAGCAGCTTGGGACAGGGGGCGGCTATGGGTAATTCACCCCTCCACTTT. This translates into CASSLGQGAAMGNSPLHF.

The genes are TRBV3-1 (or the pseudogene TRBV3-2) and TRBJ2-3; 13 bases are shared with TRBD2. V shed 2 bases and J 2 bases; nucleotides not matched to a gene: 13. The germline V gene encodes CDR1 LGHDT and CDR2 YNNKEL (reference sequence). This CDR3 comprises 20 residues. In nucleotides, the CDR3 is TGTGCCAGCAGCCAAACCCTCGGACTAGCGGGGGCCAAACTCACAGATACGCAGTATTTT. Its translation is CASSQTLGLAGAKLTDTQYF.

About this clone itself: One junction end does not reproduce the germline sequence, and a read error may be involved. The chain is built from TRBV7-7 and TRBJ1-4; 11 bases match TRBD1. Germline values: CDR1 SSHAT, CDR2 FNYEAQ (reference sequence). CDR3 size: 15 residues. The CDR3 region has the DNA TGTGCTAGCAGCAAAACCGGGACAGGGGGGGGGAAACTGTTTTTT. Its translation is CASSKTGTGGGKLFF.

This chain links TRBV7-4 with TRBJ1-5; D remains ambiguous. CDR3 size: 14 residues. The ends were cut back, 5 bases at V and 4 bases at J, with 12 bases in the middle. Germline CDR1 reads SGHVT; CDR2 reads SQSDAQ. CDR3 amino acids: CASSTRRMNQPQHF. Here the CDR3 DNA reads TGTGCCAGCAGCACCCGACGGATGAATCAGCCCCAGCATTTT.

The CDR3 is CASSDSDLDTQYF. For the CDR3, the DNA is TGTGCCAGCAGTGACTCGGACTTAGATACGCAGTATTTT. The gene calls are TRBV6-4 and TRBJ2-3; D possibly corresponds to TRBD2 (5 bases). Germline V gives CDR1 MRHNA, CDR2 SNTAGT. This CDR3 has 13 amino acids. V was trimmed by 0 bases and J by 5 bases, leaving 6 bases between them.

As for this clone: Other DNA sequences in this specimen translate into the identical CDR3. V usage is TRBV28 and J usage is TRBJ1-2; D uncertain. The CDR3 consists of 13 residues. Deletions cut 3 bases from V and 7 bases from J, with 12 bases between. In germline, CDR1 is MDHEN, CDR2 SYDVKM. The CDR3 DNA is TGTGCCAGCAGTTTGGAAGGGCGAGGTGGCTACACCTTC. It yields the protein CASSLEGRGGYTF.

This chain uses TRBV3-1 (or the pseudogene TRBV3-2) with TRBJ2-2; TRBD2 matches at 10 bases. The V gene end was trimmed by 5 bases and the J gene end by 4 bases; junction bases not matched to a gene: 7. In germline, CDR1 is LGHDT, CDR2 YNNKEL (reference sequence). The CDR3 loop spans 16 amino acids. CDR3 coding DNA: TGTGCCAGCAGCAGAGCGGGGGGGCTAAGCACCGGGGAGCTGTTTTTT. It encodes CASSRAGGLSTGELFF.

The chain is built from TRBV5-5 and TRBJ2-5; tentatively, D is TRBD2 (5 bases). Germline CDR1 SGHKS, CDR2 YYEKEE (reference sequence). Trimming cost V 6 bases and J 7 bases, with 19 bases left between them. The CDR3 has 14 amino acids. The CDR3 sequence is CASKPEVHRGTQYF. The DNA for the CDR3 is TGTGCCAGCAAACCGGAGGTCCACCGGGGGACCCAGTACTTC.

The chain uses TRBV5-6 and TRBJ1-1, with unresolved D. The V and J ends lost 0 bases and 8 bases respectively, with 8 bases between them. CDR3 size: 12 residues. Per the germline V gene, CDR1 is SGHDT and CDR2 is YYEEEE. The CDR3 DNA reads TGTGCCAGCAGCTTGGGATTTAGAGAAGCTTTCTTT. Translation: CASSLGFREAFF.

CDR3 loop: CASSATLLGTSGRLFTGELFF. The CDR3 DNA follows: TGTGCCAGCAGCGCCACACTCCTCGGGACTAGCGGGAGGTTGTTCACCGGGGAGCTGTTTTTT. This chain links TRBV9 with TRBJ2-2; TRBD2 matches at 15 bases. V gave up 3 bases and J gave up 4 bases; unmatched junction bases: 16. Per the germline V gene, CDR1 is SGDLS and CDR2 is YYNGEE. The CDR3 covers 21 residues. The full variable domain, its missing parts supplied by reference TRBV9 and TRBJ2-2, is DSGVTQTPKHLITATGQRVTLRCSPRSGDLSVYWYQQSLDQGLQFLIQYYNGEERAKGNILERFSAQQFPDLHSELNLSSLELGDSALYFCASSATLLGTSGRLFTGELFFGEGSRLTVL.

A remark on this clone: Distinct nucleotide sequences in the sample also encode this CDR3. The chain is built from TRBV7-9 and TRBJ2-7; tentatively, D is TRBD1 (5 bases). The CDR3 contains 12 residues. V was cut by 5 bases and J by 4 bases, with 9 bases left in between. Germline assignment: CDR1 SEHNR and CDR2 FQNEAQ (reference sequence). The CDR3 DNA reads TGTGCCAGCAGCCTCAGGGATTACGAGCAGTACTTC. Encoded protein: CASSLRDYEQYF.

J is TRBJ2-3 and V is TRBV19, with D maybe TRBD1 (6 bases). Trimming cost V 7 bases and J 6 bases, with 11 bases left between them. The CDR3 length is 12 residues. The germline V gene has CDR1 LNHDA and CDR2 SQIVND (reference sequence). CDR3 sequence: CASNDRLDTQYF. CDR3 bases: TGTGCCAGTAACGACAGGTTGGATACGCAGTATTTT.

The V gene is TRBV4-2, the J gene TRBJ2-1, with 7 bases aligning to TRBD1. The ends lost 1 base at V and 2 bases at J; junction bases unmatched: 8. Germline CDR1 LGHNA, CDR2 YNFKEQ. The CDR3 has 17 amino acids. The CDR3 protein is CASSQGSRTGTYNEQFF. In nucleotides, the CDR3 is TGTGCCAGCAGCCAAGGCTCCAGGACAGGTACCTACAATGAGCAGTTCTTC.

The chain uses TRBV9 and TRBJ2-1, with D maybe TRBD2 (5 bases). This CDR3 has 16 amino acids. V was pared by 0 bases and J by 3 bases, with 13 bases between. Germline V gene data show CDR1 as SGDLS and CDR2 as YYNGEE. CDR3 loop: CASSVGVEASYNEQFF. CDR3 sequence (DNA): TGTGCCAGCAGCGTAGGGGTGGAGGCCAGCTACAATGAGCAGTTCTTC. Full variable domain (missing parts from reference TRBV9 and TRBJ2-1): DSGVTQTPKHLITATGQRVTLRCSPRSGDLSVYWYQQSLDQGLQFLIQYYNGEERAKGNILERFSAQQFPDLHSELNLSSLELGDSALYFCASSVGVEASYNEQFFGPGTRLTVL.